This T cell receptor beta chain emerged from a study of blood T cell repertoires in COVID-19. The wider study: Some COVID-19 samples were acute and others convalescent; all came from the United States, Italy and Spain. PBMCs, B-cell-depleted T cells, or T cells provided the cDNA or gDNA that made up the material.

This clone was found a few times. V was clipped by 6 bases and J by 10 bases, with 19 bases between them. CDR1 and CDR2 (germline): MNHEY, SMNVEV (reference sequence). CDR3 length equals 14 residues. The authors' processing: Reference gene primer amplification yielded estimated nucleated cell counts. Using immunoSEQ multiplex PCR, the repertoire was profiled, and TCRdb retains in-frame clones only, with some absent. The V and J calls and clone size are taken from that table; D and trimming were inferred from the DNA. This table has 45,000 or so clones, more than 70% appearing once. Source material: peripheral blood. This clonotype originated in a human donor in a cohort sampled during active COVID-19. The chain uses TRBV27 and TRBJ2-1; no reliable D call. DNA of the CDR3: TGTGCCAGCAGCTCACCCTTCAGACTTAACGAGCAGTTCTTC. Protein product: CASSSPFRLNEQFF.